The 20 T cell receptor beta chains listed next were all sequenced from one sample in a study of T cells after yellow fever vaccination. Each CDR3 protein gets one entry after TCRdb re-called the 5' RACE reads with MiXCR. Counted here are a few hundred thousand distinct CDR3 sequences, approximately 9% occurring once; the ten biggest clones make up about a sixth. The input for sequencing was PBMCs, taken on the day of the first yellow fever vaccination. The receptors were gathered from a man aged 18 to 30 who received the YFV17D yellow fever vaccine.

In its sample, this clonotype was seen a few times. DNA for the CDR3: TGTGCCAGCAGCCAAATGGACAGCTTAAACATTCAGTACTTC. This sequence encodes CASSQMDSLNIQYF. The V gene is TRBV14, the J gene TRBJ2-4; perhaps TRBD1 as D (6 bases). Germline V gene sequence: CDR1 SGHDN, CDR2 FVKESK. Trimming took 2 bases from V and 6 from J, leaving 11 bases between them. The CDR3 has 14 amino acids. Based on the CDR3 plus reference TRBV14 and TRBJ2-4, the full variable domain is EAGVTQFPSHSVIEKGQTVTLRCDPISGHDNLYWYRRVMGKEIKFLLHFVKESKQDESGMPNNRFLAERTGGTYSTLKVQPAELEDSGVYFCASSQMDSLNIQYFGAGTRLSVL.

This clonotype was seen at least ten times. V and J are TRBV9 and TRBJ2-2; 11 bases map to TRBD1. Germline V gene lookup returns CDR1 SGDLS and CDR2 YYNGEE. This CDR3 region has 16 residues. With V trimmed by 4 bases and J by 5 bases, 7 bases remained unmatched. The chain's CDR3 is CASSPGQGARTGELFF. The CDR3, as DNA: TGTGCCAGCAGCCCCGGACAGGGGGCAAGGACCGGGGAGCTGTTTTTT.

J is TRBJ2-3 and V is TRBV15; D possibly corresponds to TRBD1 (5 bases). Trimming removed 4 bases from V and 0 bases from J, with 14 bases in between. There are 16 residues in the CDR3. Germline V gene lookup returns CDR1 LNHNV and CDR2 YYDKDF (reference sequence). The CDR3 sequence is CATSTPRRESTDTQYF. Written as DNA, the CDR3 is TGTGCCACCAGCACCCCCCGCAGGGAAAGCACAGATACGCAGTATTTT. Combining the CDR3 with reference TRBV15 and TRBJ2-3 gives the whole variable domain DAMVIQNPRYQVTQFGKPVTLSCSQTLNHNVMYWYQQKSSQAPKLLFHYYDKDFNNEADTPDNFQSRRPNTSFCFLDIRSPGLGDTAMYLCATSTPRRESTDTQYFGPGTRLTVL.

The genes are TRBV18 and TRBJ2-7; tentative D call: TRBD2 (5 bases). Per germline, CDR1 KGHSH and CDR2 LQKENI. Trimming cost V 6 bases and J 2 bases, with 14 bases left between them. The CDR3 length is 14 residues. CDR3 loop: CASSEASLPYEQYF. The CDR3 coding sequence is TGTGCCAGCTCGGAGGCGAGCCTTCCCTACGAGCAGTACTTC.

In this sample, this clonotype turned up a few times. The chain recombines TRBV20-1 with TRBJ2-7; weak D call: TRBD2 (6 bases). CDR1 is DFQATT and CDR2 is SNEGSKA in the germline V gene (reference sequence). Trimming removed 3 bases from V and 0 bases from J, with 9 bases in between. There are 13 residues in the CDR3. The CDR3 DNA sequence: TGCAGTGCTAGTCACGGGAGCTCCTACGAGCAGTACGTC. Amino acid sequence: CSASHGSSYEQYV.

This clonotype was seen at least ten times. The J gene is TRBJ2-1, the V gene TRBV5-1; 7 bases fit TRBD1. CDR1 SGHRS and CDR2 YFSETQ come from the germline V gene. J lost 6 bases, V lost 0 bases, and 3 bases had no gene match. The CDR3 totals 14 residues. CDR3 sequence: CASSLAPGGNEQFF. The CDR3 nucleotides are TGCGCCAGCAGCTTGGCCCCAGGGGGCAATGAGCAGTTCTTC.

This clonotype was found many times. J is TRBJ2-3 and V is TRBV5-1; maybe TRBD1 (5 bases). This CDR3 contains 14 residues. The V and J ends lost 4 bases and 4 bases respectively, with 13 bases between them. From germline, CDR1 is SGHRS and CDR2 YFSETQ. Written as DNA, the CDR3 is TGCGCCAGCAGCGTGGACACCGCGGCAGATACGCAGTATTTT. Amino acid sequence: CASSVDTAADTQYF.

The V gene is TRBV4-1, the J gene TRBJ2-3; the D is unclear. Germline CDR1 MGHRA, CDR2 YSYEKL. The ends were cut back, 2 bases at V and 2 bases at J, with 11 bases in the middle. This CDR3 is 15 amino acids long. CDR3 coding DNA: TGCGCCAGCAGCCAACCTCTTGTTTACACAGATACGCAGTATTTT. Translating it yields CASSQPLVYTDTQYF.

The sample holds a few counts of this clonotype. This chain joins TRBV4-2 and TRBJ2-5; TRBD2 matches at 11 bases. V dropped 3 bases and J dropped 2; count of bases not matched to a gene: 11. The CDR3 is 18 residues long. Germline CDR1 reads LGHNA; CDR2 reads YNFKEQ. CDR3 DNA: TGTGCCAGCAGCCACGGTCTAGCGGGGGGACTGGAACAAGAGACCCAGTACTTC. Translating gives CASSHGLAGGLEQETQYF.

CDR3 in DNA: TGTGCCAGCAGCCAACCCCCCCCAGCGCCTTACGAGCAGTACTTC. It yields the protein CASSQPPPAPYEQYF. The chain recombines TRBV4-2 with TRBJ2-7; D not resolved. V gave up 2 bases and J gave up 4 bases, with 15 bases separating them. Germline V lookup: CDR1 LGHNA, CDR2 YNFKEQ. This CDR3 contains 15 residues.

This clonotype has more than one count but fewer than ten. The V gene is TRBV7-2, the J gene TRBJ1-1; 8 bases line up with TRBD1. CDR3 length equals 15 residues. Germline loops: CDR1 SGHTA, CDR2 FQGNSA. Unmatched junction bases numbered 5, after V lost 1 base and J lost 4 bases. The CDR3 protein is CASSLEYDRGTEAFF. As DNA, the CDR3 is TGTGCCAGCAGCTTAGAATACGACAGGGGCACTGAAGCTTTCTTT.

Ten or more counts support this clonotype. CDR3: CASSDRTGSYEQYF. CDR3 DNA: TGTGCCAGCAGTGATCGGACAGGGAGCTACGAGCAGTACTTC. The chain combines TRBV12-3 or TRBV12-4 with TRBJ2-7, with 8 bases lining up with TRBD1. V gave up 5 bases and J gave up 3 bases; unmatched junction bases: 6. The CDR3 sequence is 14 residues long.

This clonotype has only a few counts. The chain has TRBV6-2 or TRBV6-3 and TRBJ2-7, with D uncertain. Trimming took 4 bases from V and 7 from J, leaving 17 bases between them. Germline V gene data show CDR1 as MNHEY and CDR2 as SVGEGT. The CDR3 consists of 14 residues. The CDR3 loop reads CASSFAGRDLEQYV. The CDR3 coding sequence is TGTGCCAGCAGTTTTGCCGGAAGGGATTTGGAGCAGTACGTC.

For this clonotype: Germline is not matched at one junction end, which may reflect a read error. The CDR3 loop is CDTSRDSGHRPINEQFF. CDR3 nucleotides: TGTGACACCAGCAGAGATAGCGGCCATCGCCCTATCAATGAGCAGTTCTTC. This chain uses TRBV15 with TRBJ2-1; tentatively, D is TRBD2 (6 bases). The CDR3 spans 17 residues. Germline assignment: CDR1 LNHNV and CDR2 YYDKDF (reference sequence).

The chain joins TRBV7-9 to TRBJ1-2; D gene unclear. Germline CDR1 reads SEHNR; CDR2 reads FQNEAQ (reference sequence). Trimming pared 5 bases from V and 8 bases from J, leaving 18 bases between. The CDR3 consists of 14 residues. The CDR3 spells CASSETRSGRGYTF. For the CDR3, the DNA is TGTGCCAGCAGCGAAACACGCTCCGGTAGAGGCTACACCTTC. The full variable domain, completed using reference TRBV7-9 and TRBJ1-2, is DTGVSQNPRHKITKRGQNVTFRCDPISEHNRLYWYRQTLGQGPEFLTYFQNEAQLEKSRLLSDRFSAERPKGSFSTLEIQRTEQGDSAMYLCASSETRSGRGYTFGSGTRLTVV.

This clonotype showed up many times. This chain uses TRBV9 with TRBJ2-2, with TRBD1 identical over 10 bases. Germline loops: CDR1 SGDLS, CDR2 YYNGEE. The CDR3 is 15 residues long. V lost 3 bases to trimming and J lost 5 bases; unmatched junction nucleotides: 4. CDR3 coding DNA: TGTGCCAGCAGCGCCGGGACAGGGGTTACCGGGGAGCTGTTTTTT. Its protein product is CASSAGTGVTGELFF.

The chain links TRBV7-9 to TRBJ1-6; TRBD1 is a possible D gene (6 bases). The CDR3 has 13 amino acids. Germline loops: CDR1 SEHNR, CDR2 FQNEAQ (reference sequence). Deletions cut 2 bases from V and 9 bases from J, with 8 bases between. The CDR3 DNA is TGTGCCAGCAGCTTAAGGGGGTTTTCACCCCTCCACTTT. This sequence encodes CASSLRGFSPLHF.

There are many counts of this clonotype. The chain employs TRBV29-1 and TRBJ2-7, with a weak D call TRBD1 (6 bases). Looked up from germline, CDR1 is SQVTM and CDR2 is ANQGSEA. V was clipped by 4 bases and J by 2 bases, with 6 bases between them. This CDR3 contains 11 residues. CDR3 coding DNA: TGCAGCGTTGGGGACACCTACGAGCAGTACGTC. It is translated as CSVGDTYEQYV.

This clonotype turned up a few times. The chain links TRBV28 to TRBJ1-6; D unclear. Germline loops: CDR1 MDHEN, CDR2 SYDVKM. The CDR3 has 14 residues. V was cut by 5 bases and J by 8 bases, with 13 bases left in between. CDR3: CASSIGWRDSPLHF. The CDR3 coding sequence is TGTGCCAGCAGTATCGGGTGGCGGGATTCACCCCTCCACTTT.

The CDR3 DNA reads as TGTGCCAGCAGTCGATCCGGGACAGGGGCGAACATTCAGTACTTC. This translates into CASSRSGTGANIQYF. The chain joins TRBV12-3 or TRBV12-4 to TRBJ2-4; 10 bases are shared with TRBD1. This CDR3 region has 15 residues. Trimming cost V 5 bases and J 7 bases; bases outside gene matches: 8.